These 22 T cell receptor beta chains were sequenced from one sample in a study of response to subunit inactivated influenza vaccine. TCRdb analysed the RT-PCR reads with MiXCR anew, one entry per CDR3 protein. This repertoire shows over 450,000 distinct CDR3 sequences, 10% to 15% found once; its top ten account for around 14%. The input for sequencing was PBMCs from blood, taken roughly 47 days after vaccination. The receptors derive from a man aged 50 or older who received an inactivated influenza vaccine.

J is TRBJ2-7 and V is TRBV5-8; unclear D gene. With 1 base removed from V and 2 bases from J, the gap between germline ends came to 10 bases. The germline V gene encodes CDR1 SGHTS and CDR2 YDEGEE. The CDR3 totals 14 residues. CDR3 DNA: TGTGCCAGCAGCTTGAGGGTCACTACCTACGAGCAGTACTTC. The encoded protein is CASSLRVTTYEQYF.

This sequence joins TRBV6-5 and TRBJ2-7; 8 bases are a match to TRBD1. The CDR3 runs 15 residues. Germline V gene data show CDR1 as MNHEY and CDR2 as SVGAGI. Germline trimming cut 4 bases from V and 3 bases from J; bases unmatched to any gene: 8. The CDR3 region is CASSSIGTGNYEQYF. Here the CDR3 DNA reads TGTGCCAGCAGTTCTATCGGGACAGGTAACTACGAGCAGTACTTC.

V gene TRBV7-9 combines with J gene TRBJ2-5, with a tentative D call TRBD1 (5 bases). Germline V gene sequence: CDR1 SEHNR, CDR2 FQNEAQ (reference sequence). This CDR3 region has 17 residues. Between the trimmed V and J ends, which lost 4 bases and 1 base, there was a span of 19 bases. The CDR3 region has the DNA TGTGCCAGCAGCTCCCCCACAGGACGCACCGGCCAAGAGACCCAGTACTTC. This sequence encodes CASSSPTGRTGQETQYF.

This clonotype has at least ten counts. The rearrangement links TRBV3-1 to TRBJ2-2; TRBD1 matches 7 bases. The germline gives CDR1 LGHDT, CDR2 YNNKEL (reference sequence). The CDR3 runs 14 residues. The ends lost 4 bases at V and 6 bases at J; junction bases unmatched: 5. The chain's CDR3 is CASSPIDRAGELFF. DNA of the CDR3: TGTGCCAGCAGCCCAATCGACAGGGCCGGGGAGCTGTTTTTT.

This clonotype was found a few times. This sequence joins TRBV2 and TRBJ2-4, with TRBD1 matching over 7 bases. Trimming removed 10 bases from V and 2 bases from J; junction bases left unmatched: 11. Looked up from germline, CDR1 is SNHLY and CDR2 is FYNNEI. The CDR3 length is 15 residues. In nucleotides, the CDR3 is TGTGCCAACATGTCGCCGGGACAGCCCAAAAACATTCAGTACTTC. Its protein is CANMSPGQPKNIQYF.

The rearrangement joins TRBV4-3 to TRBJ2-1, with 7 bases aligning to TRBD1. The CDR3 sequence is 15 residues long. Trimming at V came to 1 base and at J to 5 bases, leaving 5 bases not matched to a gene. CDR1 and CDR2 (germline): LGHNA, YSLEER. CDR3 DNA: TGCGCCAGCAGCCAAGGAGGGACAGCGAACAATGAGCAGTTCTTC. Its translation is CASSQGGTANNEQFF.

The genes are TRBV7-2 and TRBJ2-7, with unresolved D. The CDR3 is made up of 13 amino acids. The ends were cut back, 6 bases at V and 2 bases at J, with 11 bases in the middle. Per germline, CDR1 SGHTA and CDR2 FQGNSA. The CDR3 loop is CASSLHVTYEQYF. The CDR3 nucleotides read TGTGCCAGCAGTTTACACGTTACCTACGAGCAGTACTTC.

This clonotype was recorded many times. CDR3 in amino acids: CASSLSRGRETQYF. CDR3 in DNA: TGTGCCAGCAGTTTATCGCGCGGGCGAGAGACCCAGTACTTC. The chain joins TRBV12-3 or TRBV12-4 to TRBJ2-5; a possible D gene is TRBD2 (5 bases). There are 14 residues in the CDR3. Between the trimmed V and J ends, which lost 2 bases and 4 bases, there was a span of 11 bases.

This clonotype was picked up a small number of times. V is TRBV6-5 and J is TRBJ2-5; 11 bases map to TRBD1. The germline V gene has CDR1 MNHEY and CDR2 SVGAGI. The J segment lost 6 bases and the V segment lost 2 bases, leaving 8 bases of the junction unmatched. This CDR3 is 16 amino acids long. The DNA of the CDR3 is TGTGCCAGCAGTTACCCTCGGACAGGGGGCCGGAAGACCCAGTACTTC. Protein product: CASSYPRTGGRKTQYF.

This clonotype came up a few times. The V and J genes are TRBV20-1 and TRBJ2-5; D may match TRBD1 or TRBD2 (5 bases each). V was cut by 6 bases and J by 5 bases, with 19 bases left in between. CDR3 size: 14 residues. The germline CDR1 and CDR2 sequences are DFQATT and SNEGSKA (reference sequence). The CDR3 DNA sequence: TGCAGTGCCGGTACCCCGGGACCCGTGGAGACCCAGTACTTC. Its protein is CSAGTPGPVETQYF.

The CDR3 coding sequence is TGTGCCAGCAGTGCAGGTACCGGGGAGCTGTTTTTT. Translating it yields CASSAGTGELFF. The J gene is TRBJ2-2, the V gene TRBV2; D gene uncertain. CDR3 length: 12 residues. From germline, CDR1 is SNHLY and CDR2 FYNNEI. The V gene lost 4 bases and the J gene lost 5 bases, with 5 bases spanning the gap.

CDR3 loop: CASSLLAGGTNEKLFF. In DNA, the CDR3 is TGTGCCAGCAGCTTGCTGGCTGGCGGAACTAATGAAAAACTGTTTTTT. The chain combines TRBV5-6 with TRBJ1-4; no firm D call. V was trimmed by 1 base and J by 1 base, leaving 11 bases between them. Germline CDR1 and CDR2: SGHDT and YYEEEE. The CDR3 has 16 amino acids.

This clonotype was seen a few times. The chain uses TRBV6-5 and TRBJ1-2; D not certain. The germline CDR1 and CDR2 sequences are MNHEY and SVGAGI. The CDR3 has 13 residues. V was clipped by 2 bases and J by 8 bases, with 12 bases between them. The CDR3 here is CASSYDSTRGYTF. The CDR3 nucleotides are TGTGCCAGCAGTTACGATTCCACTCGGGGCTACACCTTC.

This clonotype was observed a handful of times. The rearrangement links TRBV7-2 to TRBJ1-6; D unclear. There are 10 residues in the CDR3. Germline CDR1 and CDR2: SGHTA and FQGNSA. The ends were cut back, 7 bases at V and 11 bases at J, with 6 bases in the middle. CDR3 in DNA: TGTGCCAGCATGTGGACACCCCTCCACTTT. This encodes CASMWTPLHF.

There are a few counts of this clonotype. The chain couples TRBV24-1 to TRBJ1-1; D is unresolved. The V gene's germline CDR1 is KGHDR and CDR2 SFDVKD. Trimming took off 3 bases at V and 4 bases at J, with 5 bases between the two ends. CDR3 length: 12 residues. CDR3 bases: TGTGCCACCAGTGATGGGCCCACTGAAGCTTTCTTT. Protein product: CATSDGPTEAFF.

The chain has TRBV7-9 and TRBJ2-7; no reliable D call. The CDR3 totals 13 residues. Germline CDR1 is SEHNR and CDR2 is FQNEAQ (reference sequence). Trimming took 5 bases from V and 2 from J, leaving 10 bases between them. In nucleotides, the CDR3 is TGTGCCAGCAGCCATTCTTTAGCCTACGAGCAGTACTTC. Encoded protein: CASSHSLAYEQYF.

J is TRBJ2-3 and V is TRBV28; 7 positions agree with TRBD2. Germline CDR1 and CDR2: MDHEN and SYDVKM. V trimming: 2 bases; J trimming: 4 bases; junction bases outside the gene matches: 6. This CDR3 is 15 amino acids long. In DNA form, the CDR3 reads TGTGCCAGCAGTTTACTAACTAGCGAATCAGATACGCAGTATTTT. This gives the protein CASSLLTSESDTQYF.

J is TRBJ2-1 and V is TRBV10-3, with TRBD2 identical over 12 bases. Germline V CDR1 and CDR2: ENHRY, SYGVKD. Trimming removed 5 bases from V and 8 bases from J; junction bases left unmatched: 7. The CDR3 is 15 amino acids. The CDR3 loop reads CAISPSGGARDEQFF. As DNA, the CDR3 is TGTGCCATCAGTCCTAGCGGGGGGGCTAGGGATGAGCAGTTCTTC.

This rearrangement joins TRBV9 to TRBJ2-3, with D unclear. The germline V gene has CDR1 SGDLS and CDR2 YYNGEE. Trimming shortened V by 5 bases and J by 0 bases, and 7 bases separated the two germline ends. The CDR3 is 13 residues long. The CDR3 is CASRAESTDTQYF. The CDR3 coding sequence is TGTGCCAGCAGGGCGGAAAGCACAGATACGCAGTATTTT.

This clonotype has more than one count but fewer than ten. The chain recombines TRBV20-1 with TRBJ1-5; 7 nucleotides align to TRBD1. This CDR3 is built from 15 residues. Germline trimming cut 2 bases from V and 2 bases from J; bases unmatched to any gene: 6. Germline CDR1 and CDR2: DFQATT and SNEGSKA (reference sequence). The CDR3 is CSARLAGQGNQPQHF. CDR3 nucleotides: TGCAGTGCTAGATTGGCTGGACAGGGCAATCAGCCCCAGCATTTT.

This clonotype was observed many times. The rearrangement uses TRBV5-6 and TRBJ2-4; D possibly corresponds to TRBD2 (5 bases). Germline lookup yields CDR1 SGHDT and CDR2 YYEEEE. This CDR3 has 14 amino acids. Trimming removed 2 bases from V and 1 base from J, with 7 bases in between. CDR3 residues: CASSFPSAKNIQYF. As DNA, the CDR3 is TGTGCCAGCAGCTTCCCTAGCGCCAAAAACATTCAGTACTTC.

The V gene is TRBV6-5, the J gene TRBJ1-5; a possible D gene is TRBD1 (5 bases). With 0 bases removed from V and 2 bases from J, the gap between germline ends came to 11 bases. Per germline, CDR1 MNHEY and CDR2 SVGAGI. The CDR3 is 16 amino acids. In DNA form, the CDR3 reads TGTGCCAGCAGTTACTCGAATCGGGGGGGCAATCAGCCCCAGCATTTT. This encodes CASSYSNRGGNQPQHF.